The 23 T cell receptor beta chains listed next were all sequenced from one sample in a study of cytomegalovirus exposure and HLA in healthy donors. In the PCR, 60 Vbeta and 13 Jbeta primers were used. TCRdb's copy holds only in-frame clones and misses some; the assay was immunoSEQ multiplex PCR. The profile shows just over 200,000 clones, around 80% of them singletons. Sequenced: PBMCs. The receptors shown here come from a man aged 50-60 years in good health and CMV-seronegative.

The chain recombines TRBV29-1 with TRBJ1-6; D possibly corresponds to TRBD1 (5 bases). The CDR3 loop spans 11 amino acids. Looked up from germline, CDR1 is SQVTM and CDR2 is ANQGSEA. Trimming removed 6 bases at V and 19 bases at J, with 19 bases between. The CDR3 protein is CSVATANGAHF. CDR3 in DNA: TGCAGCGTAGCTACCGCAAATGGGGCTCACTTT.

The genes are TRBV19 and TRBJ1-1, with D perhaps TRBD1 (6 bases). Between the trimmed V and J ends, which lost 4 bases and 4 bases, there was a span of 10 bases. CDR1 is LNHDA, CDR2 SQIVND, per germline (reference sequence). The CDR3 spans 13 residues. This CDR3 reads CASSTTGSTEAFF. CDR3 DNA sequence: TGTGCCAGTAGTACCACAGGGTCCACTGAAGCTTTCTTT.

The table lists this clone with a count of one. The chain recombines TRBV7-9 with TRBJ2-1; TRBD2 aligns across 10 bases. This CDR3 comprises 15 residues. From germline, CDR1 is SEHNR and CDR2 FQNEAQ (reference sequence). Germline trimming cut 3 bases from V and 3 bases from J; bases unmatched to any gene: 2. DNA for the CDR3: TGTGCCAGCAGCTTCACTAGCGGGGACTACAATGAGCAGTTCTTC. Translated: CASSFTSGDYNEQFF.

The chain is built from TRBV28 and TRBJ2-7, with D maybe TRBD2 (7 bases). V was shortened by 10 bases and J by 3 bases, with 22 bases between the two germline ends. The CDR3 consists of 15 residues. Germline CDR1 MDHEN, CDR2 SYDVKM. CDR3 sequence (DNA): TGTGCCATCGTCGAAGGAGGGGGGGAAGGCTACGAGCAGTACTTC. Its protein product is CAIVEGGGEGYEQYF.

The chain joins TRBV9 to TRBJ1-4; a weak D match, TRBD1 (5 bases). The CDR3 loop spans 15 amino acids. Trimming took 3 bases from V and 0 from J, leaving 9 bases between them. In germline, CDR1 is SGDLS, CDR2 YYNGEE. CDR3 DNA: TGTGCCAGCAGCGGCGACAGCACAACTAATGAAAAACTGTTTTTT. It translates to CASSGDSTTNEKLFF.

This chain connects TRBV7-9 to TRBJ2-2, with 8 nucleotides matching TRBD1. CDR3 length: 16 amino acids. The V segment lost 5 bases and the J segment 0 bases; nucleotides outside the gene matches: 5. The germline V gene encodes CDR1 SEHNR and CDR2 FQNEAQ (reference sequence). The CDR3 loop reads CASSPWTGPNTGELFF. DNA for the CDR3: TGTGCCAGCAGCCCCTGGACAGGGCCGAACACCGGGGAGCTGTTTTTT.

The genes are TRBV21-1 and TRBJ1-1; the table calls TRBD1, which could not be checked here. TRBV21-1 is shown as a pseudogene. This CDR3 region has 17 residues. For the CDR3, the DNA is TGTGCCAGCAGCTCCCACTATTACGGGACAGGCTCCACTGAAGCTTTCTTT. Protein sequence: CASSSHYYGTGSTEAFF.

V gene TRBV29-1 combines with J gene TRBJ2-7; possibly TRBD2 for D (5 bases). From germline, CDR1 is SQVTM and CDR2 ANQGSEA. Trimming left V 7 bases short and J 11 bases short, with 21 bases between. The CDR3 covers 12 residues. The CDR3 loop is CSAWAAESEEYF. CDR3 bases: TGCAGCGCTTGGGCAGCGGAATCAGAGGAGTACTTC.

The rearrangement joins TRBV2 to TRBJ1-2; 12 bases are shared with TRBD1. This CDR3 comprises 16 residues. The trim removed 6 bases at V and 7 bases at J, leaving 12 bases unmatched. Per the germline V gene, CDR1 is SNHLY and CDR2 is FYNNEI. CDR3 sequence reads: CASRAGTGGSFGGYTF. The DNA for the CDR3 is TGTGCCAGCAGGGCCGGGACAGGGGGCTCATTCGGTGGCTACACCTTC.

The J gene is TRBJ2-2, the V gene TRBV6-1; D ambiguous. This CDR3 contains 15 residues. Trimming pared 2 bases from V and 3 bases from J, leaving 10 bases between. Germline lookup yields CDR1 MNHNS and CDR2 SASEGT. CDR3 region: CASSELSRYTGELFF. CDR3 nucleotide sequence: TGTGCCAGCAGTGAACTGTCGCGATACACCGGGGAGCTGTTTTTT.

The chain couples TRBV5-8 to TRBJ2-5; the match to TRBD2 covers 7 bases. CDR1 and CDR2 (germline): SGHTS, YDEGEE. The CDR3 is 14 residues long. With V trimmed by 3 bases and J by 3 bases, 5 bases remained unmatched. CDR3 bases: TGTGCCAGCAGCTCACCGGGAGGCAAAGAGACCCAGTACTTC. It specifies CASSSPGGKETQYF.

This sequence joins TRBV18 and TRBJ2-7, with D maybe TRBD1 (6 bases). Trimming took off 4 bases at V and 6 bases at J, with 25 bases between the two ends. There are 17 residues in the CDR3. The germline gives CDR1 KGHSH, CDR2 LQKENI. In DNA form, the CDR3 reads TGTGCCAGCTCACTACGCCTAAGTGGGGGCCTAATCACCGAGCAGTACTTC. The encoded protein is CASSLRLSGGLITEQYF.

V is TRBV14 and J is TRBJ2-7, with TRBD2 matching 7 bases. The CDR3 runs to 14 residues. Looked up from germline, CDR1 is SGHDN and CDR2 is FVKESK. J was trimmed by 7 bases and V by 4 bases; bases with no gene match: 10. The CDR3 protein is CASSPTAGVREQYF. The CDR3 DNA reads TGTGCCAGCAGCCCGACGGCGGGAGTGAGGGAGCAGTACTTC.

V and J are TRBV28 and TRBJ2-7; TRBD2 matches at 11 bases. CDR1 is MDHEN, CDR2 SYDVKM, per germline. The CDR3 length is 14 residues. The trim removed 7 bases at V and 2 bases at J, leaving 4 bases unmatched. This CDR3 is CASTTGLAAYEQYF. The CDR3 region has the DNA TGTGCCAGCACCACGGGACTAGCGGCCTACGAGCAGTACTTC.

The V call is TRBV13, the J call TRBJ2-3; 7 bases align to TRBD1. The CDR3 contains 16 residues. The germline V gene has CDR1 PRHDT and CDR2 FYEKMQ (reference sequence). Trimming cost V 4 bases and J 1 base; bases outside gene matches: 8. The CDR3 DNA sequence: TGTGCCAGCAGCTCTAACGCAGGGGGACGCACAGATACGCAGTATTTT. Translated: CASSSNAGGRTDTQYF.

This clone was found a few times. The chain is built from TRBV28 and TRBJ1-5, with 7 nucleotides matching TRBD1. Per the germline V gene, CDR1 is MDHEN and CDR2 is SYDVKM. The V and J ends lost 4 bases and 3 bases, in that order; junction bases with no gene match: 9. This CDR3 comprises 16 residues. In DNA form, the CDR3 reads TGTGCCAGCAGTTCACTCGGGACAGATATCAATCAGCCCCAGCATTTT. This sequence encodes CASSSLGTDINQPQHF.

This clone was counted once. CDR3 sequence: CASSPRGSSYNEQFF. CDR3 sequence (DNA): TGTGCCAGCAGCCCCCGGGGGAGCTCCTACAATGAGCAGTTCTTC. The gene calls are TRBV7-8 and TRBJ2-1, with D tentatively TRBD2 (6 bases). Trimming took 5 bases from V and 0 from J, leaving 11 bases between them. CDR3 length equals 15 residues. CDR1 is SGHVS and CDR2 is FQNEAQ in the germline V gene.

The chain recombines TRBV11-2 with TRBJ2-3; 7 nucleotides agree with TRBD2. Germline V lookup: CDR1 SGHAT, CDR2 FQNNGV. The CDR3 has 14 amino acids. J lost 1 base, V lost 3 bases, and 1 base had no gene match. The CDR3 coding sequence is TGTGCCAGCAGCTTCACTAGCGGCACAGATACGCAGTATTTT. Protein sequence: CASSFTSGTDTQYF.

For this clone: The sample carries other DNA sequences with the same CDR3. J is TRBJ2-7 and V is TRBV9; D unclear. The CDR3 sequence is 14 residues long. The ends were cut back, 0 bases at V and 0 bases at J, with 7 bases in the middle. The germline gives CDR1 SGDLS, CDR2 YYNGEE. For the CDR3, the DNA is TGTGCCAGCAGCGTAGGAGGCAGCTCCTACGAGCAGTACTTC. Amino acid sequence: CASSVGGSSYEQYF.

This chain uses TRBV29-1 with TRBJ1-2; the D is unclear. V dropped 0 bases and J dropped 5 bases, with 10 bases sitting between them. The CDR3 contains 13 residues. Per the germline V gene, CDR1 is SQVTM and CDR2 is ANQGSEA. Here the CDR3 reads CSVEDREAYGYTF. In nucleotides, the CDR3 is TGCAGCGTTGAAGATCGAGAGGCTTATGGCTACACCTTC.

V usage is TRBV7-9 and J usage is TRBJ2-7, with 15 nucleotides matching TRBD2. This CDR3 comprises 15 residues. Germline lookup yields CDR1 SEHNR and CDR2 FQNEAQ (reference sequence). J was trimmed by 6 bases and V by 1 base; bases with no gene match: 1. DNA for the CDR3: TGTGCCAGCAGCTTAGTGGGACTAGCGGGAGGCGAGCAGTACTTC. It is translated as CASSLVGLAGGEQYF. Together with reference TRBV7-9 and TRBJ2-7, the CDR3 gives the full variable domain: DTGVSQNPRHKITKRGQNVTFRCDPISEHNRLYWYRQTLGQGPEFLTYFQNEAQLEKSRLLSDRFSAERPKGSFSTLEIQRTEQGDSAMYLCASSLVGLAGGEQYFGPGTRLTVT.

This chain uses TRBV19 with TRBJ2-7; 12 nucleotides agree with TRBD2. The germline V gene has CDR1 LNHDA and CDR2 SQIVND (reference sequence). V lost 7 bases to trimming and J lost 6 bases; unmatched junction nucleotides: 7. The CDR3 length is 14 residues. The CDR3 DNA sequence: TGTGCCAGTACCAAGACTAGCGGGAGTTTCGAGCAGTACTTC. Translation: CASTKTSGSFEQYF.

This chain uses TRBV5-1 with TRBJ2-5; 14 bases align to TRBD2. With V trimmed by 6 bases and J by 0 bases, 7 bases remained unmatched. CDR1 is SGHRS, CDR2 YFSETQ, per germline. The CDR3 runs 17 residues. CDR3 coding DNA: TGCGCCAGCAAATGGGGACTAGCGGGAGCTAACCAAGAGACCCAGTACTTC. Its protein is CASKWGLAGANQETQYF.